Listed below are T cell receptor beta chains from one sample, sequenced in a study of OX40 agonist ivuxolimab in advanced cancers. Sequencing used immunoSEQ multiplex PCR; TCRdb keeps in-frame clones, though not all of them. This sample has about 15,000 clones; 80% to 85% occur once, and the top ten carry more than 35%. Source: CD4+ or CD8+ T cells sorted from blood, taken in a trial of the OX40 agonist ivuxolimab. The receptor set was obtained from an adult with an advanced solid tumor such as melanoma, head and neck, liver or kidney cancer. Each CDR3 is given with its conserved first and last residue.

>TRBJ1-1|TRBV28
CASSWASRTNTEAFF
>TRBJ1-1|TRBV6-5
CASSTRLGLSTEAFF
>TRBJ2-7|TRBV27
CASSLRGGIYEQYF
>TRBJ2-7|TRBV4-3
CASSKGVGGDEQYF
>TRBJ2-5|TRBV5-1
CASSLALYQETQYF
>TRBJ1-6|TRBV5-8
CASSLDYNNSPLHF
>TRBJ2-3|TRBV27
CASSSSNQDTQYF
>TRBJ2-7|TRBV27
CASSSAGTGGTYEQYF
>TRBJ2-7|TRBV6-5
CASSQTSGAAEQYF
>TRBJ2-1|TRBV2
CAVRQGWEQFF
>TRBJ2-1|TRBV27
CASSLIPGYNEQFF
>TRBJ2-1|TRBV27
CASSSRDSSYNEQFF
>TRBJ2-5|TRBV25-1
CASTDGRKTQETQYF
>TRBJ2-2|TRBV6-1
CASSEVSGELFF
>TRBJ2-5|TRBV29-1
CSGVPEGETQYF
>TRBJ2-3|TRBV27
CASSASGTSGRNTDTQYF
>TRBJ2-3|TRBV4-2
CASSPKREGPDTQYF
>TRBJ2-7|TRBV5-6
CASSLETGNYEQYF
>TRBJ2-1|TRBV9
CASSVGDGSNNEQFF
>TRBJ2-3|TRBV30
CAWSGPGGLSTDTQYF
>TRBJ1-4|TRBV5-6
CASSPGTGVVNEKLFF
>TRBJ1-1|TRBV5-1
CASSWASGAHTEAFF
>TRBJ2-3|TRBV4-2
CASSQLGRGGPSTDTQYF
>TRBJ1-5|TRBV7-9
CASNPGGEVQPQHF
>TRBJ2-5|TRBV30
CAWSVPRGQETQYF
>TRBJ2-7|TRBV5-8
CASSLAAGGYEQYF
>TRBJ1-2|TRBV7-2
CASSLYQGYGYTF
>TRBJ2-7|TRBV5-6
CASSPGGSEQYF